A single sample is the source of the 18 T cell receptor beta chains below, sequenced in a study of blood T cell repertoires in COVID-19. Some clones are missing from TCRdb's copy, which holds only in-frame ones; the method was immunoSEQ multiplex PCR. The sample includes approximately 190,000 clones, 88% of them seen just once. The sequenced material came from peripheral blood. The receptors originated from a woman in her 40s who had recovered from COVID-19.

The chain uses TRBV6-1 and TRBJ2-7; 9 bases are a match to TRBD2. Germline loops: CDR1 MNHNS, CDR2 SASEGT. There are 16 residues in the CDR3. V gave up 2 bases and J gave up 3 bases; unmatched junction bases: 8. The CDR3, as DNA: TGTGCCAGCAGTGAATCCTCTAGCGGGATCTTCTACGAGCAGTACTTC. Translated: CASSESSSGIFYEQYF.

CDR3 bases: TGTGCCAGCAGTTTAGCTAGCGCCGGGGGGACCCAGTACTTC. Protein sequence: CASSLASAGGTQYF. The chain links TRBV27 to TRBJ2-5, with TRBD2 as a possible D gene (6 bases). The CDR3 consists of 14 residues. V gave up 2 bases and J gave up 7 bases, with 14 bases separating them. Germline CDR1 is MNHEY and CDR2 is SMNVEV (reference sequence).

This clone was recorded only once. V and J are TRBV20-1 and TRBJ2-7, with TRBD2 matching 9 bases. J was trimmed by 4 bases and V by 3 bases; bases with no gene match: 10. The length of the CDR3 is 15 residues. Germline V gene lookup returns CDR1 DFQATT and CDR2 SNEGSKA (reference sequence). CDR3 in amino acids: CSASLAREGVYEQYF. The CDR3 coding sequence is TGCAGTGCTAGTCTGGCGCGGGAGGGGGTTTACGAGCAGTACTTC.

This chain joins TRBV6-5 and TRBJ1-4, with a weak D call TRBD1 (5 bases). Germline V gene lookup returns CDR1 MNHEY and CDR2 SVGAGI. CDR3 length equals 14 residues. V dropped 8 bases and J dropped 5 bases, with 15 bases sitting between them. CDR3 in amino acids: CASSSGQANEKLFF. In nucleotides, the CDR3 is TGTGCCAGCTCGTCAGGACAAGCAAATGAAAAACTGTTTTTT.

The chain is built from TRBV6-6 and TRBJ2-7; no clear D. The CDR3 totals 10 residues. The germline V gene has CDR1 MNHNY and CDR2 SVGAGI (reference sequence). The V end was cut by 8 bases, the J end by 3 bases, with 5 bases between. The CDR3 DNA sequence: TGTGCCAGCGGAGACTACGAGCAGTACTTC. Translated, it gives CASGDYEQYF.

This chain links TRBV19 with TRBJ1-2; 7 nucleotides align to TRBD1. CDR1 and CDR2 from the germline V gene are LNHDA and SQIVND (reference sequence). This CDR3 is built from 17 residues. V was pared by 4 bases and J by 1 base, with 12 bases of the junction left unmatched. The CDR3 is CASSTPTGLLGNYGYTF. The CDR3 nucleotides read TGTGCCAGTAGTACCCCGACAGGGCTCTTGGGTAACTATGGCTACACCTTC.

This chain links TRBV6-1 with TRBJ1-5, with no clear D. V was shortened by 1 base and J by 4 bases, with 11 bases between the two germline ends. Germline CDR1 reads MNHNS; CDR2 reads SASEGT. The CDR3 contains 15 residues. In DNA, the CDR3 is TGTGCCAGCAGTGAAGTCGCGGGCGTGAATCAGCCCCAGCATTTT. Translating gives CASSEVAGVNQPQHF.

The chain combines TRBV19 with TRBJ1-3; 9 nucleotides line up with TRBD1. The CDR3 has 17 amino acids. Trimming cost V 3 bases and J 1 base; bases outside gene matches: 7. Looked up from germline, CDR1 is LNHDA and CDR2 is SQIVND (reference sequence). The DNA for the CDR3 is TGTGCCAGTAGTATCGGGGGACAGGGATTATCTGGAAACACCATATATTTT. Encoded protein: CASSIGGQGLSGNTIYF.

The chain is built from TRBV11-2 and TRBJ1-2, with TRBD1 matching 7 bases. This CDR3 is 15 amino acids long. Germline V gives CDR1 SGHAT, CDR2 FQNNGV. Unmatched junction bases numbered 6, after V lost 1 base and J lost 4 bases. In nucleotides, the CDR3 is TGTGCCAGCAGCTTAGGGGGACAGCTTCCCTATGGCTACACCTTC. Amino acids: CASSLGGQLPYGYTF.

Only one count was recorded for this clone. The V and J genes are TRBV2 and TRBJ1-1; D is possibly TRBD1 (6 bases). V was clipped by 6 bases and J by 11 bases, with 19 bases between them. Germline-derived CDR1 and CDR2 are SNHLY and FYNNEI. This CDR3 is built from 13 residues. CDR3 sequence: CASSPGGRWGAFF. The DNA for the CDR3 is TGTGCCAGCAGCCCTGGGGGCCGGTGGGGGGCTTTCTTT.

The chain employs TRBV9 and TRBJ2-7; 7 bases map to TRBD1. The CDR3 runs 16 residues. The germline V gene encodes CDR1 SGDLS and CDR2 YYNGEE. V was pared by 5 bases and J by 4 bases, with 15 bases of the junction left unmatched. CDR3 sequence (DNA): TGTGCCAGCAGTTTAGGGGACAGTTCAGATGGGTACGAGCAGTACTTC. It translates to CASSLGDSSDGYEQYF.

The count of this clone is one. The V call is TRBV4-2, the J call TRBJ2-5, with TRBD1 as a possible D gene (6 bases). V lost 3 bases to trimming and J lost 2 bases, with 13 bases between them. The CDR3 extends over 15 amino acids. Germline assignment: CDR1 LGHNA and CDR2 YNFKEQ. As DNA, the CDR3 is TGTGCCAGCAGCCAGCCTCGGGACAAACAAGAGACCCAGTACTTC. This translates into CASSQPRDKQETQYF.

The gene calls are TRBV27 and TRBJ2-7; weak D call: TRBD1 (6 bases). There are 14 residues in the CDR3. Deletions cut 0 bases from V and 3 bases from J, with 9 bases between. CDR1 and CDR2 (germline): MNHEY, SMNVEV (reference sequence). CDR3 region: CASSLSGTNYEQYF. Written as DNA, the CDR3 is TGTGCCAGCAGTTTATCCGGGACAAACTACGAGCAGTACTTC.

The rearrangement joins TRBV6-2 or TRBV6-3 to TRBJ2-7; 9 bases fit TRBD1. Trimming removed 0 bases from V and 1 base from J; junction bases left unmatched: 7. This CDR3 comprises 17 residues. Germline V gene sequence: CDR1 MNHEY, CDR2 SVGEGT. In DNA, the CDR3 is TGTGCCAGCAGTTACTCATTCTCGACAGGGGGATCCTACGAGCAGTACTTC. It yields the protein CASSYSFSTGGSYEQYF.

The chain has TRBV7-9 and TRBJ1-5, with a possible D match to TRBD1 (6 bases). The CDR3 is 13 residues long. With 8 bases removed from V and 13 bases from J, the gap between germline ends came to 21 bases. Looked up from germline, CDR1 is SEHNR and CDR2 is FQNEAQ (reference sequence). The CDR3 protein is CASSVETGVPQHF. CDR3 DNA sequence: TGTGCCAGCTCTGTCGAGACAGGCGTCCCTCAGCATTTT.

V usage is TRBV28 and J usage is TRBJ2-1, with a tentative D call TRBD2 (7 bases). Germline V gene data show CDR1 as MDHEN and CDR2 as SYDVKM. V lost 8 bases, J lost 4 bases, and 18 bases lay in between. The CDR3 has 15 amino acids. The CDR3 bases are TGTGCCAGCCTGAGGGGGGGGCAACGGTACAATGAGCAGTTCTTC. Its protein is CASLRGGQRYNEQFF.

The rearrangement uses TRBV30 and TRBJ2-7; 9 nucleotides line up with TRBD1. The CDR3 is made up of 13 amino acids. V lost 8 bases, J lost 2 bases, and 7 bases stayed unmatched. Germline assignment: CDR1 GTSNPN and CDR2 SVGIG (reference sequence). The CDR3 loop is CAHGTGMTYEQYF. CDR3 nucleotide sequence: TGTGCCCACGGGACAGGGATGACCTACGAGCAGTACTTC.

The chain has TRBV11-3 and TRBJ2-3; 9 bases match TRBD1. V dropped 5 bases and J dropped 6; count of bases not matched to a gene: 9. Looked up from germline, CDR1 is SGHNT and CDR2 is YENEEA. The CDR3 spans 15 residues. The CDR3 is CASSETGGWQDTQYF. The CDR3 DNA sequence: TGTGCCAGCAGCGAGACAGGGGGATGGCAGGATACGCAGTATTTT.